The clone carrying this TCR beta chain was seen a single time. What it binds is not known. The data are from a study of CD8 T cells in ankylosing spondylitis. Findings and caveats of the study: A TCR beta motif of under ten highly homologous variants seemed to mark ankylosing spondylitis blood. Relatively rare in peripheral blood, disease-linked clones were also CD8+. Disease-linked clones reportedly concentrated significantly in matched ankylosing spondylitis synovial fluid.

5'-RACE, quantitative and with molecular barcodes, yielded the TCR beta libraries. TCRdb used MiXCR to reprocess the 5' RACE reads, holding one entry per CDR3 protein. The data contain a few hundred thousand distinct CDR3 sequences, around 10% of them seen just once; the ten biggest clones take up roughly 6.8%. The sequenced sample was blood, either unsorted or a sorted T cell fraction (not recorded which). This clonotype was obtained from a male donor with ankylosing spondylitis or in good health (not recorded which).

CDR3 protein: CASRPGLLYNEQFF. DNA for the CDR3: TGTGCCAGCAGGCCAGGACTACTTTACAATGAGCAGTTCTTC. The chain couples TRBV6-2 or TRBV6-3 to TRBJ2-1; maybe TRBD2 (6 bases). This CDR3 has 14 residues. Trimming pared 6 bases from V and 4 bases from J, leaving 13 bases between. In germline, CDR1 is MNHEY, CDR2 SVGEGT.